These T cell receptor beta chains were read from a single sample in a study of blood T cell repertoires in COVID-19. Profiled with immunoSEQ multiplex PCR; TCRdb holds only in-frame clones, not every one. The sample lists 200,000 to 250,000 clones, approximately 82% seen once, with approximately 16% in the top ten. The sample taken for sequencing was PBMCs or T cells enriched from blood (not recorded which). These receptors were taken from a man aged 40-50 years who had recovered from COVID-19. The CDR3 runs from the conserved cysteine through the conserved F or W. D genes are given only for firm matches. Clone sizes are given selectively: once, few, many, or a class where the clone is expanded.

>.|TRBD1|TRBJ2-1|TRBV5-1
CASSQTGANSYNEQFF
TGCGCCAGCAGCCAGACAGGGGCCAACTCCTACAATGAGCAGTTCTTC
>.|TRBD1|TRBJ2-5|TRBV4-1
CASSRNRGQETQYF
TGCGCCAGCAGCCGAAACAGGGGGCAAGAGACCCAGTACTTC
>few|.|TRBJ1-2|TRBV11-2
CASSPTYGYTF
TGTGCCAGCAGCCCCACATATGGCTACACCTTC
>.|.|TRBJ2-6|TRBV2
CASSWSTAAGGANVLTF
TGTGCCAGCAGTTGGTCGACTGCCGCGGGTGGGGCCAACGTCCTGACTTTC
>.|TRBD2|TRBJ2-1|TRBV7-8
CASSPGLAGGKIAILSSYNEQFF
TGTGCCAGCAGCCCCGGACTAGCGGGAGGCAAAATCGCGATCTTAAGCTCCTACAATGAGCAGTTCTTC
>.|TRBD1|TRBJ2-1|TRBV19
CASSRYRGQVNEQFF
TGTGCCAGTAGTCGGTACAGGGGGCAGGTCAATGAGCAGTTCTTC
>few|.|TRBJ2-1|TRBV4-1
CASSPSQGRDEQFF
TGCGCCAGCAGCCCCAGCCAGGGGCGGGATGAGCAGTTCTTC
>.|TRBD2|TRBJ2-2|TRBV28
CASSLLSGGDTGELFF
TGTGCCAGCAGTTTATTGAGCGGGGGGGACACCGGGGAGCTGTTTTTT
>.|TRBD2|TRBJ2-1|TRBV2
CASRTSAYNEQFF
TGTGCCAGCAGGACTAGCGCCTACAATGAGCAGTTCTTC
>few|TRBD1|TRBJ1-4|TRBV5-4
CASSNGQARRLFF
TGTGCCAGCAGCAACGGACAGGCTCGGAGACTGTTTTTT
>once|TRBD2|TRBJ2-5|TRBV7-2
CASSLGSGGGQETQYF
TGTGCCAGCAGCTTGGGTAGCGGGGGAGGCCAAGAGACCCAGTACTTC
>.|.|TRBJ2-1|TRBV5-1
CASSQLEAHEQFF
TGCGCCAGCAGCCAACTAGAGGCCCATGAGCAGTTCTTC
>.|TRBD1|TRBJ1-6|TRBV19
CASRPDRANPPLHF
TGTGCCAGTCGCCCGGACAGGGCTAATCCACCCCTCCACTTT
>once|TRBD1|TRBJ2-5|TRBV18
CASSTRGETQYF
TGTGCCAGCTCAACCAGGGGGGAGACCCAGTACTTC
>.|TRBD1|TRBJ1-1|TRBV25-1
CASSDRGDRDTEAFF
TGTGCCAGCAGTGACCGGGGGGACAGGGACACTGAAGCTTTCTTT
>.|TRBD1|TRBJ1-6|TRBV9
CASSTGGTYNSPLHF
TGTGCCAGCAGCACAGGGGGCACCTATAATTCACCCCTCCACTTT
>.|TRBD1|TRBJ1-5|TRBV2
CAGSGTGGGNQPQHF
TGTGCCGGCTCAGGGACAGGGGGCGGCAATCAGCCCCAGCATTTT
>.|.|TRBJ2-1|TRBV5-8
CASSFGVDNEQFF
TGTGCCAGCAGCTTCGGGGTTGACAATGAGCAGTTCTTC
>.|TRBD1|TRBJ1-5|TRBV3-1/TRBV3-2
CASSDRGGNQPQHF
TGTGCCAGCAGCGACAGGGGGGGCAATCAGCCCCAGCATTTT
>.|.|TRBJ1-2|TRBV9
CASSVEGGRANYGYTF
TGTGCCAGCAGCGTAGAGGGAGGAAGGGCTAACTATGGCTACACCTTC
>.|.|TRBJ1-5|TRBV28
CASSPAGGNQPQHF
TGTGCCAGCAGCCCCGCCGGGGGGAATCAGCCCCAGCATTTT
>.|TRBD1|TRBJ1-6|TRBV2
CASSGDSNSPLHF
TGTGCCAGCAGTGGGGACAGTAACTCACCCCTCCACTTT
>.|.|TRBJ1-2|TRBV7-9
CASYAGYYGYTF
TGTGCCAGCTACGCGGGGTACTATGGCTACACCTTC
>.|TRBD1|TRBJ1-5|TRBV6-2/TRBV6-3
CASSSRGGNQPQHF
TGTGCCAGCAGTTCCAGGGGGGGCAATCAGCCCCAGCATTTT
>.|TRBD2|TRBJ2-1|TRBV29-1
CSVSVAGYNEQFF
TGCAGCGTTTCAGTAGCGGGGTACAATGAGCAGTTCTTC
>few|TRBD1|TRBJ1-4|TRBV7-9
CASSLGQGGEKLFF
TGTGCCAGCAGCTTAGGACAGGGGGGTGAAAAACTGTTTTTT
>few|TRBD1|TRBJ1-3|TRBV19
CASIGRGQGPARNTIYF
TGTGCCAGTATCGGCAGGGGGCAGGGGCCTGCTCGAAACACCATATATTTT
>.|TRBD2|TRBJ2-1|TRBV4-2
CASSPLAGSYNEQFF
TGTGCCAGCAGCCCTCTAGCGGGCTCCTACAATGAGCAGTTCTTC
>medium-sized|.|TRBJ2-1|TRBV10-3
CAIRTGTDNEQFF
TGTGCCATCAGAACGGGAACGGACAATGAGCAGTTCTTC
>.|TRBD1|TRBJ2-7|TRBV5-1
CASSFVTGASYEQYF
TGCGCCAGCAGCTTCGTGACAGGGGCCTCCTACGAGCAGTACTTC
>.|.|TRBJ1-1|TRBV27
CASSPPPRSGLVMTKMNTEAFF
TGTGCCAGCAGTCCTCCCCCCAGGAGCGGACTGGTAATGACGAAGATGAACACTGAAGCTTTCTTT
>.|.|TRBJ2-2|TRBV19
CASNKYGGVNTGELFF
TGTGCCAGTAATAAATACGGGGGAGTAAACACCGGGGAGCTGTTTTTT
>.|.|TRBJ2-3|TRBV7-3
CASSFEHVIGTDTQYF
TGTGCCAGCAGTTTTGAACACGTAATTGGTACAGATACGCAGTATTTT
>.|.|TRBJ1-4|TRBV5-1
CASSLGQLGIATTNEKLFF
TGCGCCAGCAGCTTGGGACAGTTGGGTATAGCCACAACTAATGAAAAACTGTTTTTT
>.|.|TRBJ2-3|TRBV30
CAGLPKVSVAQYF
TGTGCCGGACTACCCAAAGTGTCGGTCGCGCAGTATTTT
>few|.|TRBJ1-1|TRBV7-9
CASSLQVNTEAFF
TGTGCCAGCAGCTTACAGGTGAACACTGAAGCTTTCTTT
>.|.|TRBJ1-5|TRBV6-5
CASSLISTGLNQPQHF
TGTGCCAGCAGTTTAATCTCAACAGGTCTTAATCAGCCCCAGCATTTT
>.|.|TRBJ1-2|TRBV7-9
CASSLRGNYGYTF
TGTGCCAGCAGCTTAAGGGGCAACTATGGCTACACCTTC
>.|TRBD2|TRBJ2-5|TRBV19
CASSRIPLAGGWETQYF
TGTGCCAGTAGCCGTATCCCTCTAGCGGGAGGATGGGAGACCCAGTACTTC
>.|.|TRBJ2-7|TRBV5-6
CASSLYPSGASSYEQYF
TGTGCCAGCAGCTTGTACCCCTCCGGAGCCTCCTCCTACGAGCAGTACTTC
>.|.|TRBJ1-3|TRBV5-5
CASSLLRRAGNTIYF
TGTGCCAGCAGCTTGTTAAGGAGGGCTGGAAACACCATATATTTT
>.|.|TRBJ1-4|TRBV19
CASRTVGGREKLFF
TGTGCCAGTAGAACGGTTGGCGGGCGTGAAAAACTGTTTTTT
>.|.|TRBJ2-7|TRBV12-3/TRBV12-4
CASSPRQASEQYF
TGTGCCAGCAGTCCCAGACAGGCCTCGGAGCAGTACTTC
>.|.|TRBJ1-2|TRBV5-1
CASSLVQGWDGYTF
TGCGCCAGCAGCTTGGTCCAGGGGTGGGATGGCTACACCTTC
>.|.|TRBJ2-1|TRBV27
CASSSIGYNEQFF
TGTGCCAGCAGTTCAATCGGTTACAATGAGCAGTTCTTC
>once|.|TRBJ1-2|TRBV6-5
CASSFLGPGYTF
TGTGCCAGCAGCTTTCTGGGGCCGGGCTACACCTTC
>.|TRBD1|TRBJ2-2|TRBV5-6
CASSPTGGTGELFF
TGTGCCAGCAGCCCCACAGGGGGCACCGGGGAGCTGTTTTTT
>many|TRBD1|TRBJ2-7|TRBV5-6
CASSLEGGFNEQYF
TGTGCCAGCAGCTTGGAAGGGGGCTTCAACGAGCAGTACTTC
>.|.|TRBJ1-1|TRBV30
CAWSAPHGGRGATEAFF
TGTGCCTGGAGTGCCCCCCATGGAGGGCGGGGGGCCACTGAAGCTTTCTTT
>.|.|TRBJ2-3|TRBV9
CASSVLSGGEADTQYF
TGTGCCAGCAGCGTACTAAGCGGTGGGGAGGCAGATACGCAGTATTTT
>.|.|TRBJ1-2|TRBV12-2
CASRSPPLRTGVGNYGYTF
TGTGCAAGTCGCTCCCCTCCCCTCCGGACAGGGGTGGGAAACTATGGCTACACCTTC
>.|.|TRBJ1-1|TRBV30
CAWWAGRAEAFF
TGTGCCTGGTGGGCAGGGAGGGCTGAAGCTTTCTTT
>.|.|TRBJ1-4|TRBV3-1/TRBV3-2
CASMPFGGTNEKLFF
TGTGCCAGCATGCCTTTCGGAGGGACTAATGAAAAACTGTTTTTT
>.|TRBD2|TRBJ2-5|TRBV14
CASSQIPGLAAQETQYF
TGTGCCAGCAGTCAAATCCCGGGACTAGCGGCTCAAGAGACCCAGTACTTC
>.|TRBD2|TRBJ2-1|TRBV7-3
CASSLQLAVNEQFF
TGTGCCAGCAGCCTCCAGCTAGCGGTCAATGAGCAGTTCTTC
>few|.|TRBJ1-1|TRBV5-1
CASSLSGDTEAFF
TGCGCCAGCAGCCTTTCAGGGGACACTGAAGCTTTCTTT